The 18 T cell receptor beta chains given below trace back to one sample, sequenced in a study of cytomegalovirus exposure and HLA in healthy donors. 60 Vbeta and 13 Jbeta primers were used in PCR. Only in-frame clones appear in the TCRdb table, and some are missing; sequencing was by immunoSEQ multiplex PCR. Of about 110,000 clones in the sample, about three quarters were seen once. The sample taken for sequencing was PBMCs. The receptors shown here come from a woman aged 30 to 39 in good health and CMV-seronegative.

V is TRBV4-1 and J is TRBJ2-1; maybe TRBD2 (7 bases). The length of the CDR3 is 20 residues. CDR1 MGHRA and CDR2 YSYEKL come from the germline V gene. V lost 0 bases and J 2 bases, leaving 23 bases between the germline ends. This CDR3 is CASSQDGGDMNGFPYNEQFF. In DNA, the CDR3 is TGCGCCAGCAGCCAAGATGGGGGGGACATGAATGGTTTTCCCTACAATGAGCAGTTCTTC.

This clone was detected only a few times. The chain combines TRBV7-8 with TRBJ1-4; D is ambiguous. V was cut by 3 bases and J by 0 bases, with 8 bases left in between. This CDR3 has 15 amino acids. Germline CDR1 SGHVS, CDR2 FQNEAQ. CDR3 DNA: TGTGCCAGCAGCTTCAGGCGAACAACTAATGAAAAACTGTTTTTT. Residues: CASSFRRTTNEKLFF.

The V gene is TRBV19, the J gene TRBJ1-5, with a tentative D call TRBD1 (5 bases). The V gene's germline CDR1 is LNHDA and CDR2 SQIVND (reference sequence). The CDR3 runs 13 residues. V was pared by 0 bases and J by 15 bases, with 15 bases between. Here the CDR3 reads CASSIEGGGTGHF. CDR3 in DNA: TGTGCCAGTAGTATAGAGGGCGGGGGAACTGGGCATTTT. The full variable domain, its missing parts supplied by reference TRBV19 and TRBJ1-5, is DGGITQSPKYLFRKEGQNVTLSCEQNLNHDAMYWYRQDPGQGLRLIYYSQIVNDFQKGDIAEGYSVSREKKESFPLTVTSAQKNPTAFYLCASSIEGGGTGHFGDGTRLSIL.

This clone was observed once. The chain has TRBV7-6 and TRBJ1-1; the D is unclear. The germline gives CDR1 SGHVS, CDR2 FNYEAQ. V dropped 1 base and J dropped 11 bases, with 14 bases sitting between them. CDR3 length equals 13 residues. DNA for the CDR3: TGTGCCAGCAGCTTAGTCCAGGATTCGGCGGCTTTCTTT. Translated, it gives CASSLVQDSAAFF.

V gene TRBV4-2 combines with J gene TRBJ1-2; TRBD1 matches at 9 bases. The junction had 9 bases not matched to a gene; V was cut back by 0 bases and J by 4 bases. The germline CDR1 and CDR2 sequences are LGHNA and YNFKEQ. This CDR3 has 17 amino acids. CDR3 loop: CASSQDAIGQGSYGYTF. CDR3 in DNA: TGTGCCAGCAGCCAAGATGCGATAGGACAGGGGAGCTATGGCTACACCTTC.

The chain combines TRBV5-4 with TRBJ2-1; a weak D match, TRBD2 (6 bases). CDR1 and CDR2 (germline): SGHNT, YYREEE (reference sequence). The CDR3 has 12 amino acids. Trimming took off 7 bases at V and 10 bases at J, with 15 bases between the two ends. The CDR3 DNA reads as TGTGCCAGCCCAGACCGGAGCGGGGAGCAGTTCTTC. Translating gives CASPDRSGEQFF. The full variable domain, its missing parts supplied by reference TRBV5-4 and TRBJ2-1, is ETGVTQSPTHLIKTRGQQVTLRCSSQSGHNTVSWYQQALGQGPQFIFQYYREEENGRGNFPPRFSGLQFPNYSSELNVNALELDDSALYLCASPDRSGEQFFGPGTRLTVL.

The V and J genes are TRBV9 and TRBJ1-2; the D gene is possibly TRBD1 (6 bases). Germline V gene sequence: CDR1 SGDLS, CDR2 YYNGEE. CDR3 size: 13 residues. Trimming took 4 bases from V and 8 from J, leaving 15 bases between them. CDR3 in DNA: TGTGCCAGCAGCAGAGTGGACAGTCGGGGCTACACCTTC. As protein: CASSRVDSRGYTF.

The chain combines TRBV28 with TRBJ1-5; the match to TRBD1 covers 7 bases. V lost 7 bases to trimming and J lost 6 bases; unmatched junction nucleotides: 15. The length of the CDR3 is 16 residues. Germline V gene sequence: CDR1 MDHEN, CDR2 SYDVKM. CDR3: CASNLIAGQFFQPQHF. In nucleotides, the CDR3 is TGTGCCAGCAATCTTATAGCGGGACAGTTCTTTCAGCCCCAGCATTTT.

The chain combines TRBV15 with TRBJ1-4, with D perhaps TRBD1 (6 bases). The CDR3 length is 16 residues. Looked up from germline, CDR1 is LNHNV and CDR2 is YYDKDF (reference sequence). V gave up 5 bases and J gave up 7 bases, with 20 bases separating them. DNA of the CDR3: TGTGCCACCAGCCCTCGGAGGGGGGAGGGTGCTGAAAAACTGTTTTTT. Translation: CATSPRRGEGAEKLFF.

The chain has TRBV30 and TRBJ2-1, with 8 bases lining up with TRBD2. This CDR3 contains 14 residues. With V trimmed by 4 bases and J by 5 bases, 7 bases remained unmatched. The germline gives CDR1 GTSNPN, CDR2 SVGIG (reference sequence). The CDR3 nucleotides read TGTGCCTGGACGGAATGGCGGGAGGACAATGAGCAGTTCTTC. This sequence encodes CAWTEWREDNEQFF. Using reference TRBV30 and TRBJ2-1 for the parts outside the CDR3, the full variable domain is SQTIHQWPATLVQPVGSPLSLECTVEGTSNPNLYWYRQAAGRGLQLLFYSVGIGQISSEVPQNLSASRPQDRQFILSSKKLLLSDSGFYLCAWTEWREDNEQFFGPGTRLTVL.

This clone has a handful of counts. The CDR3 DNA sequence: TGTGCCAGCTCACGCAAGCTTACAGGGACCGCCACTGAAGCTTTCTTT. It yields the protein CASSRKLTGTATEAFF. The chain has TRBV18 and TRBJ1-1; D might be TRBD1 (6 bases). V was trimmed by 4 bases and J by 4 bases, leaving 19 bases between them. Looked up from germline, CDR1 is KGHSH and CDR2 is LQKENI. The CDR3 sequence is 16 residues long. Full variable domain (outside the CDR3, taken from reference TRBV18 and TRBJ1-1): NAGVMQNPRHLVRRRGQEARLRCSPMKGHSHVYWYRQLPEEGLKFMVYLQKENIIDESGMPKERFSAEFPKEGPSILRIQQVVRGDSAAYFCASSRKLTGTATEAFFGQGTRLTVV.

The rearrangement links TRBV28 to TRBJ2-7; 9 bases are a match to TRBD1. Germline assignment: CDR1 MDHEN and CDR2 SYDVKM. CDR3 length: 16 residues. Trimming at V came to 5 bases and at J to 3 bases, leaving 11 bases not matched to a gene. The CDR3 loop is CASSLEAGTGRYEQYF. For the CDR3, the DNA is TGTGCCAGCAGTCTGGAGGCGGGGACAGGGCGCTACGAGCAGTACTTC.

The rearrangement joins TRBV2 to TRBJ2-2; TRBD1 might be the D (5 bases). CDR1 and CDR2 from the germline V gene are SNHLY and FYNNEI. V was cut by 5 bases and J by 7 bases, with 11 bases left in between. This CDR3 is 13 amino acids long. CDR3 loop: CASSKQAVGELFF. The DNA of the CDR3 is TGTGCCAGCAGTAAACAGGCCGTCGGGGAGCTGTTTTTT.

The chain employs TRBV14 and TRBJ1-1; D possibly corresponds to TRBD1 (5 bases). V lost 0 bases and J 11 bases, leaving 19 bases between the germline ends. This CDR3 comprises 15 residues. Germline-derived CDR1 and CDR2 are SGHDN and FVKESK. CDR3 amino acids: CASSQDKGRQFSAFF. CDR3 bases: TGTGCCAGCAGCCAAGATAAGGGGCGGCAGTTTTCCGCTTTCTTT. The whole variable domain, filled in from reference TRBV14 and TRBJ1-1, reads EAGVTQFPSHSVIEKGQTVTLRCDPISGHDNLYWYRRVMGKEIKFLLHFVKESKQDESGMPNNRFLAERTGGTYSTLKVQPAELEDSGVYFCASSQDKGRQFSAFFGQGTRLTVV.

The chain couples TRBV4-3 to TRBJ2-3; the match to TRBD1 covers 9 bases. CDR1 and CDR2 (germline): LGHNA, YSLEER. After removal of 4 bases from V and 2 bases from J, the junction contained 4 bases not matched to a gene. This CDR3 contains 15 residues. DNA of the CDR3: TGCGCCAGCAGCCGGACAGGGGCGATCACAGATACGCAGTATTTT. Its translation is CASSRTGAITDTQYF.

The chain links TRBV30 to TRBJ2-4; TRBD2 agrees at 11 bases. Germline V gene data show CDR1 as GTSNPN and CDR2 as SVGIG (reference sequence). The CDR3 has 16 amino acids. Unmatched junction bases numbered 7, after V lost 3 bases and J lost 3 bases. The CDR3 loop is CAWSYTLAGGKNIQYF. The CDR3 DNA reads as TGTGCCTGGAGCTACACGCTAGCGGGGGGCAAAAACATTCAGTACTTC. The variable domain in full, completed from reference TRBV30 and TRBJ2-4, reads SQTIHQWPATLVQPVGSPLSLECTVEGTSNPNLYWYRQAAGRGLQLLFYSVGIGQISSEVPQNLSASRPQDRQFILSSKKLLLSDSGFYLCAWSYTLAGGKNIQYFGAGTRLSVL.

By share, this clone counts as medium-sized (0.01 to 0.1%). The rearrangement joins TRBV6-5 to TRBJ2-7; 13 bases fit TRBD2. Germline loops: CDR1 MNHEY, CDR2 SVGAGI. V lost 5 bases and J lost 9; bases outside the gene matches: 10. This CDR3 has 15 amino acids. For the CDR3, the DNA is TGTGCCAGCAGTAAGGGACTAGCGGGATTCTCTGGGCAGTACTTC. Translating gives CASSKGLAGFSGQYF.

J is TRBJ1-5 and V is TRBV7-2; D unclear. V dropped 0 bases and J dropped 3 bases, with 9 bases sitting between them. CDR3 length equals 15 residues. Germline CDR1 and CDR2: SGHTA and FQGNSA. The chain's CDR3 is CASSLAHGVNQPQHF. The CDR3 DNA reads TGTGCCAGCAGCTTAGCGCATGGAGTCAATCAGCCCCAGCATTTT.